This T cell receptor (beta chain) was recorded in a study of control samples from healthy donors and cancer patients. V gave up 4 bases and J gave up 6 bases; unmatched junction bases: 7. This CDR3 spans 15 amino acids. Germline assignment: CDR1 MNHEY and CDR2 SVGAGI. Method: immunoSEQ multiplex PCR; TCRdb's copy keeps in-frame clones and lacks some. The table shows 120,000 to 150,000 clones, with around 90% occurring only once. Sequencing was done on a sample of blood. The chain uses TRBV6-5 and TRBJ1-2; 11 bases map to TRBD1. This TCR was recovered from a man aged 25-40 years in good health. The CDR3 is CASSSLRDRGNGYTF. The CDR3 region has the DNA TGTGCCAGCAGTTCACTCCGGGACAGGGGGAATGGCTACACCTTC.